These T cell receptor beta chains were read from a single sample in a study of cytomegalovirus exposure and HLA in healthy donors. Clones were sequenced by immunoSEQ multiplex PCR, and TCRdb holds only the in-frame ones, with some missing. The sample has 100,000 to 150,000 clones, roughly 80% seen once. Material for sequencing was PBMCs. The source is a woman in her 40s in good health and CMV-seronegative. Both conserved end residues are part of each CDR3. The order of the fields is V gene, D gene, J gene, CDR3 DNA, CDR3 protein. D genes are given only for firm matches.

v_gene: TRBV28; d_gene: TRBD1; j_gene: TRBJ1-5; CDR3nt: TGTGCCAGCAGTCATAGACAGGGTCGGAGCAATCAGCCCCAGCATTTT; CDR3aa: CASSHRQGRSNQPQHF
v_gene: TRBV29-1; d_gene: .; j_gene: TRBJ2-5; CDR3nt: TGCAGCGGCCTAGCCGGGGGCCAAGAGACCCAGTACTTC; CDR3aa: CSGLAGGQETQYF
v_gene: TRBV28; d_gene: .; j_gene: TRBJ1-5; CDR3nt: TGTGCCAGCAGTCTCTTAGATCAGCCCCAGCATTTT; CDR3aa: CASSLLDQPQHF
v_gene: TRBV19; d_gene: TRBD1; j_gene: TRBJ1-2; CDR3nt: TGTGCCAGTAGTTTGATGACAGGGGCCTATGGCTACACCTTC; CDR3aa: CASSLMTGAYGYTF
v_gene: TRBV7-9; d_gene: TRBD1; j_gene: TRBJ1-2; CDR3nt: TGTGCCAGCAGCTTACTTGCAGGGGGACATGGCTACACCTTC; CDR3aa: CASSLLAGGHGYTF
v_gene: TRBV12-5; d_gene: .; j_gene: TRBJ2-3; CDR3nt: TGTGCTAGTGGTTTGGTAAAATTCAGCGGTACCCCGTATACGCAGTATTTT; CDR3aa: CASGLVKFSGTPYTQYF
v_gene: TRBV7-2; d_gene: .; j_gene: TRBJ1-1; CDR3nt: TGTGCCAGCAGCTCTTATCGACTTCCCGAGAGCACTGAAGCTTTCTTT; CDR3aa: CASSSYRLPESTEAFF
v_gene: TRBV7-9; d_gene: TRBD1; j_gene: TRBJ1-4; CDR3nt: TGTGCCAGCAGCTCCTTAGGGGACAGTTATGAAAAACTGTTTTTT; CDR3aa: CASSSLGDSYEKLFF
v_gene: TRBV28; d_gene: TRBD1; j_gene: TRBJ2-7; CDR3nt: TGTGCCAGCAGTTTTGGGGACAGGAACCACGAGCAGTACTTC; CDR3aa: CASSFGDRNHEQYF
v_gene: TRBV28; d_gene: TRBD2; j_gene: TRBJ2-7; CDR3nt: TGTGCCAGCAGTTTTCCCCGAGGTGGGGGGCCGACTAGCGGGAGGGCCTTCGTTTCCTACGAGCAGTACTTC; CDR3aa: CASSFPRGGGPTSGRAFVSYEQYF
v_gene: TRBV6-5; d_gene: .; j_gene: TRBJ1-2; CDR3nt: TGTGCCAGCAACCCAGGGTACTATGGCTACACCTTC; CDR3aa: CASNPGYYGYTF
v_gene: TRBV20-1; d_gene: .; j_gene: TRBJ2-5; CDR3nt: TGCAGTGCTAGACCCCTTGAGACCCAGTACTTC; CDR3aa: CSARPLETQYF
v_gene: TRBV4-1; d_gene: .; j_gene: TRBJ2-1; CDR3nt: TGCGCCAGCAGCCTAACCTACAATGAGCAGTTCTTC; CDR3aa: CASSLTYNEQFF
v_gene: TRBV7-9; d_gene: TRBD1; j_gene: TRBJ2-7; CDR3nt: TGTTCCAGCAGTCACACAGCTGGGGACAGACCCTACGAGCAGTACTTC; CDR3aa: CSSSHTAGDRPYEQYF
v_gene: TRBV11-2; d_gene: TRBD2; j_gene: TRBJ2-4; CDR3nt: TGTGCCAGCAGCTCGCTAGGGAGGGCCGCCAAAAACATTCAGTACTTC; CDR3aa: CASSSLGRAAKNIQYF
v_gene: TRBV7-6; d_gene: TRBD1; j_gene: TRBJ1-1; CDR3nt: TGTGCCAGCAGCTTGGGGACAGGGAACACTGAAGCTTTCTTT; CDR3aa: CASSLGTGNTEAFF